The 27 T cell receptor beta chains given below trace back to one sample, sequenced in a study of beta chain features in type 1 diabetes. What was sequenced were expressed TCRB transcripts, since all of the isolated RNA had been reverse transcribed. The table came from immunoSEQ multiplex PCR; TCRdb's copy has only in-frame clones and leaves some out. Here the sample spans about 130,000 clones, 7% to 10% being singletons. Specimen: central memory CD4+ T cells from blood. These receptors originate from a man between 18 and 29 years old in good health.

V and J are TRBV7-2 and TRBJ1-1, with a tentative D call TRBD1 (6 bases). In germline, CDR1 is SGHTA, CDR2 FQGNSA. V was shortened by 1 base and J by 1 base, with 10 bases between the two germline ends. The length of the CDR3 is 15 residues. DNA for the CDR3: TGTGCCAGCAGCTTAGGGGCGGACAGGAACACTGAAGCTTTCTTT. It encodes CASSLGADRNTEAFF.

V gene TRBV30 combines with J gene TRBJ1-4; D ambiguous. CDR1 GTSNPN and CDR2 SVGIG come from the germline V gene (reference sequence). V was pared by 1 base and J by 0 bases, with 9 bases between. The CDR3 is 15 residues long. The DNA of the CDR3 is TGTGCCTGGAGTGGTCCGGGGACAACTAATGAAAAACTGTTTTTT. Its translation is CAWSGPGTTNEKLFF.

The V call is TRBV18, the J call TRBJ2-5, with 10 bases identical to TRBD2. The CDR3 loop spans 13 amino acids. Germline CDR1 is KGHSH and CDR2 is LQKENI. V was pared by 2 bases and J by 11 bases, with 5 bases of the junction left unmatched. The chain's CDR3 is CASSPGLAGEQYF. CDR3 sequence (DNA): TGTGCCAGCTCACCAGGGCTAGCGGGAGAGCAGTACTTC.

The CDR3 DNA sequence: TGTGCCAGCAGCTCACCGGGACTAGCGGGGGGGCTGGGCCAAGAGACCCAGTACTTC. The encoded protein is CASSSPGLAGGLGQETQYF. The chain recombines TRBV5-6 with TRBJ2-5; 16 bases line up with TRBD2. With V trimmed by 3 bases and J by 1 base, 9 bases remained unmatched. Germline CDR1 is SGHDT and CDR2 is YYEEEE. The CDR3 sequence is 19 residues long.

This chain connects TRBV6-1 to TRBJ1-1; D is unclear. V was pared by 6 bases and J by 1 base, with 6 bases between. Germline loops: CDR1 MNHNS, CDR2 SASEGT. The length of the CDR3 is 12 residues. CDR3 DNA: TGTGCCAGCAGGGAGGGGAACACTGAAGCTTTCTTT. Protein product: CASREGNTEAFF.

The chain carries TRBV7-2 and TRBJ1-5; D may be TRBD1 (5 bases). The germline CDR1 and CDR2 sequences are SGHTA and FQGNSA. The CDR3 runs 15 residues. The V end was cut by 5 bases, the J end by 6 bases, with 17 bases between. Here the CDR3 reads CASSPVGGSSQPQHF. The CDR3, as DNA: TGTGCCAGCAGCCCCGTGGGGGGGTCTTCTCAGCCCCAGCATTTT. Combining the CDR3 with reference TRBV7-2 and TRBJ1-5 gives the whole variable domain GAGVSQSPSNKVTEKGKDVELRCDPISGHTALYWYRQSLGQGLEFLIYFQGNSAPDKSGLPSDRFSAERTGGSVSTLTIQRTQQEDSAVYLCASSPVGGSSQPQHFGDGTRLSIL.

This clone was recorded many times. The chain uses TRBV12-5 and TRBJ2-1; the match to TRBD1 covers 11 bases. The V gene's germline CDR1 is LGHNT and CDR2 FRNRAP. Losses at the gene ends were 6 bases for V and 4 bases for J; bases not matched to a gene: 2. The length of the CDR3 is 14 residues. The CDR3 reads CASGGTGGYNEQFF. CDR3 bases: TGTGCTAGTGGAGGGACAGGGGGATACAATGAGCAGTTCTTC.

This clone was seen more than once but under ten times. The chain links TRBV9 to TRBJ2-7; a weak D match, TRBD1 (6 bases). Looked up from germline, CDR1 is SGDLS and CDR2 is YYNGEE. Trimming cost V 0 bases and J 2 bases, with 12 bases left between them. CDR3 length: 15 residues. CDR3 sequence reads: CASSVAPGTTYEQYF. Written as DNA, the CDR3 is TGTGCCAGCAGCGTAGCTCCCGGGACAACCTACGAGCAGTACTTC.

CDR3: CASSPPTGNTDTQYF. The CDR3 region has the DNA TGTGCCAGCTCACCACCGACAGGCAACACAGATACGCAGTATTTT. The chain employs TRBV18 and TRBJ2-3; maybe TRBD1 (6 bases). The CDR3 spans 15 residues. V was trimmed by 0 bases and J by 2 bases, leaving 9 bases between them. Germline V gives CDR1 KGHSH, CDR2 LQKENI.

Only one count was recorded for this clone. V and J are TRBV9 and TRBJ2-3; 9 nucleotides agree with TRBD2. With 0 bases clipped from V and 0 bases from J, the junction kept 11 bases outside the gene matches. The CDR3 runs 19 residues. Germline CDR1 and CDR2: SGDLS and YYNGEE. CDR3 amino acids: CASSVGPAGTSLSTDTQYF. The DNA for the CDR3 is TGTGCCAGCAGCGTAGGACCGGCCGGGACTAGCTTGAGCACAGATACGCAGTATTTT.

This chain uses TRBV7-2 with TRBJ1-4, with a possible D match to TRBD1 (6 bases). The ends were cut back, 3 bases at V and 1 base at J, with 12 bases in the middle. CDR3 length: 16 amino acids. The germline CDR1 and CDR2 sequences are SGHTA and FQGNSA. The CDR3 region is CASSLKTGLTNEKLFF. CDR3 nucleotides: TGTGCCAGCAGCTTGAAAACAGGGTTAACTAATGAAAAACTGTTTTTT.

This rearrangement joins TRBV4-3 to TRBJ2-7; a possible D gene is TRBD2 (6 bases). The CDR3 totals 13 residues. Trimming left V 0 bases short and J 6 bases short, with 9 bases between. The germline V gene has CDR1 LGHNA and CDR2 YSLEER. This CDR3 is CASSQEGGGEQYF. Written as DNA, the CDR3 is TGCGCCAGCAGCCAAGAGGGAGGAGGCGAGCAGTACTTC.

This clone showed up just a few times. The chain uses TRBV15 and TRBJ2-1; 8 nucleotides align to TRBD1. The ends lost 3 bases at V and 1 base at J; junction bases unmatched: 8. CDR3 size: 17 residues. The germline V gene encodes CDR1 LNHNV and CDR2 YYDKDF (reference sequence). The CDR3 nucleotides read TGTGCCACCAGCAGTCAACGCGGACAGGGATCCTACAATGAGCAGTTCTTC. It yields the protein CATSSQRGQGSYNEQFF.

Note on this clone: Other DNA sequences from this sample encode an identical CDR3 as well. The V call is TRBV27, the J call TRBJ1-2, with TRBD1 matching over 8 bases. The length of the CDR3 is 14 residues. CDR1 and CDR2 (germline): MNHEY, SMNVEV (reference sequence). Trimming removed 2 bases from V and 8 bases from J; junction bases left unmatched: 7. In nucleotides, the CDR3 is TGTGCCAGCAGTTTACGGCAGGGGGCGGGGGGCTACACCTTC. It encodes CASSLRQGAGGYTF.

The chain combines TRBV4-3 with TRBJ2-7; possible D gene TRBD1, 5 bases. Per germline, CDR1 LGHNA and CDR2 YSLEER. V lost 0 bases to trimming and J lost 0 bases, with 15 bases between them. This CDR3 spans 17 amino acids. The DNA for the CDR3 is TGCGCCAGCAGCCAAGATCACCTTCAGGGATCCTCCTACGAGCAGTACTTC. It specifies CASSQDHLQGSSYEQYF.

The chain uses TRBV18 and TRBJ2-7; possibly TRBD1 for D (6 bases). The CDR3 spans 15 residues. Germline lookup yields CDR1 KGHSH and CDR2 LQKENI. V shed 2 bases and J shed 6 bases, with 17 bases lying between them. The CDR3 nucleotides are TGTGCCAGCTCACCAAGCTTAACAGGGAAGGGCGAGCAGTACTTC. It encodes CASSPSLTGKGEQYF.

This rearrangement joins TRBV7-2 to TRBJ1-2, with no clear D. Trimming took 0 bases from V and 1 from J, leaving 6 bases between them. Germline CDR1 and CDR2: SGHTA and FQGNSA. This CDR3 comprises 14 residues. The CDR3: CASSLAHSNYGYTF. CDR3 coding DNA: TGTGCCAGCAGCTTAGCCCACAGTAACTATGGCTACACCTTC.

The chain couples TRBV5-1 to TRBJ2-1; 9 nucleotides agree with TRBD2. The CDR3 length is 19 residues. Trimming took 1 base from V and 5 from J; bases not matched to a gene: 16. CDR1 SGHRS and CDR2 YFSETQ come from the germline V gene. The CDR3 protein is CASSLSGGGVYHTDNEQFF. The DNA of the CDR3 is TGCGCCAGCAGCTTGTCCGGCGGGGGGGTCTATCATACGGACAATGAGCAGTTCTTC. Combining the CDR3 with reference TRBV5-1 and TRBJ2-1 gives the whole variable domain KAGVTQTPRYLIKTRGQQVTLSCSPISGHRSVSWYQQTPGQGLQFLFEYFSETQRNKGNFPGRFSGRQFSNSRSEMNVSTLELGDSALYLCASSLSGGGVYHTDNEQFFGPGTRLTVL.

The chain uses TRBV7-9 and TRBJ1-1, with 8 bases matching TRBD1. The ends lost 5 bases at V and 4 bases at J; junction bases unmatched: 9. The CDR3 runs 15 residues. Germline values: CDR1 SEHNR, CDR2 FQNEAQ (reference sequence). CDR3 region: CASSQGQVRGTEAFF. The CDR3 nucleotides read TGTGCCAGCAGCCAGGGACAGGTCCGGGGCACTGAAGCTTTCTTT.

This chain joins TRBV18 and TRBJ1-6; D gene uncertain. The CDR3 length is 15 residues. Germline CDR1 KGHSH, CDR2 LQKENI. Trimming took off 4 bases at V and 7 bases at J, with 14 bases between the two ends. CDR3 nucleotide sequence: TGTGCCAGCTCACTCTCCACTTACGGGAATTCACCCCTCCACTTT. This sequence encodes CASSLSTYGNSPLHF.

Only a few counts were recorded for this clone. The CDR3 here is CASRDRAIHKETQYF. In DNA form, the CDR3 reads TGTGCCAGCCGGGACAGGGCCATTCACAAAGAGACCCAGTACTTC. This chain uses TRBV7-9 with TRBJ2-5, with 9 bases lining up with TRBD1. The germline CDR1 and CDR2 sequences are SEHNR and FQNEAQ (reference sequence). The CDR3 extends over 15 amino acids. Unmatched junction bases numbered 10, after V lost 8 bases and J lost 3 bases.

At least ten counts were recorded for this clone. The chain carries TRBV15 and TRBJ2-5, with TRBD2 identical over 7 bases. The germline CDR1 and CDR2 sequences are LNHNV and YYDKDF (reference sequence). V lost 0 bases and J lost 5; bases outside the gene matches: 3. CDR3 length: 14 amino acids. CDR3 nucleotide sequence: TGTGCCACCAGCAGAGATCGGGGAGGGGAGACCCAGTACTTC. Amino acid sequence: CATSRDRGGETQYF. The entire variable domain, with the rest obtained from reference TRBV15 and TRBJ2-5, is as follows: DAMVIQNPRYQVTQFGKPVTLSCSQTLNHNVMYWYQQKSSQAPKLLFHYYDKDFNNEADTPDNFQSRRPNTSFCFLDIRSPGLGDTAMYLCATSRDRGGETQYFGPGTRLLVL.

This clone occurred a few times. Different DNA sequences within this sample yield the same CDR3. V is TRBV5-1 and J is TRBJ2-5; 11 bases line up with TRBD2. Germline V lookup: CDR1 SGHRS, CDR2 YFSETQ. Unmatched junction bases numbered 3, after V lost 4 bases and J lost 4 bases. The CDR3 loop spans 14 amino acids. In nucleotides, the CDR3 is TGCGCCAGCAGCCCCGGGACTAGCGGAGAGACCCAGTACTTC. Translating gives CASSPGTSGETQYF.

This clone was recorded a few times. V usage is TRBV6-5 and J usage is TRBJ2-4; TRBD1 is a possible D gene (6 bases). CDR3 size: 15 residues. V was trimmed by 6 bases and J by 3 bases, leaving 15 bases between them. Germline CDR1 reads MNHEY; CDR2 reads SVGAGI. This CDR3 is CASSPKVGGKNIQYF. The CDR3 DNA sequence: TGTGCCAGCAGCCCCAAGGTAGGGGGCAAAAACATTCAGTACTTC.

This clone was detected only a few times. This rearrangement joins TRBV4-1 to TRBJ2-3, with TRBD2 identical over 7 bases. Germline CDR1 is MGHRA and CDR2 is YSYEKL. The CDR3 extends over 18 amino acids. The trim removed 0 bases at V and 0 bases at J, leaving 9 bases unmatched. The CDR3 nucleotides read TGCGCCAGCAGCCAAGAATGGGCGCTAGCGGCTAGCACAGATACGCAGTATTTT. This codes for CASSQEWALAASTDTQYF.

This clone was detected only once. The genes are TRBV2 and TRBJ1-6; 8 bases agree with TRBD1. The CDR3 is 15 amino acids. V shed 6 bases, J shed 7 bases, and the junction held 8 bases outside the gene matches. Looked up from germline, CDR1 is SNHLY and CDR2 is FYNNEI. The CDR3, as DNA: TGTGCCAGCAGACCTTTACAGGGGGGAAATTCACCCCTCCACTTT. It codes for CASRPLQGGNSPLHF. Full variable domain (rest looked up from reference TRBV2 and TRBJ1-6): EPEVTQTPSHQVTQMGQEVILRCVPISNHLYFYWYRQILGQKVEFLVSFYNNEISEKSEIFDDQFSVERPDGSNFTLKIRSTKLEDSAMYFCASRPLQGGNSPLHFGNGTRLTVT.

The chain links TRBV7-2 to TRBJ1-5; no clear D gene. Germline CDR1 is SGHTA and CDR2 is FQGNSA. Trimming took off 1 base at V and 3 bases at J, with 7 bases between the two ends. The CDR3 totals 14 residues. CDR3 amino acids: CASSLGPFNQPQHF. The CDR3, as DNA: TGTGCCAGCAGCTTAGGGCCCTTCAATCAGCCCCAGCATTTT. Looking up the rest from reference TRBV7-2 and TRBJ1-5 gives the full variable domain: GAGVSQSPSNKVTEKGKDVELRCDPISGHTALYWYRQSLGQGLEFLIYFQGNSAPDKSGLPSDRFSAERTGGSVSTLTIQRTQQEDSAVYLCASSLGPFNQPQHFGDGTRLSIL.